The entry that follows covers one TCR beta chain sequence. Its antigen is still unknown. The read comes to an end 3 residues before the CDR3 does, leaving the germline J gene to fill in the end. This specimen belongs to a study of T cells in women clearing cervical HPV infection (dated by TCRdb to between 2017 and 2018). Background on the whole study: The cases were 20 to 25 women with histologically confirmed HPV16-related CIN3 or worse, and 2 of those women had invasive cancers. Controls were 25 women whose single incident HPV16 infection cleared within 12 months without precancer or cancer developing. Case blood was taken at the visit when the lesion was first identified, whereas control blood was taken when infection was no longer detected. Among cases, blood sampling occurred a median of about 160 days after lesion detection, with an interquartile range of roughly 90 to 200 days. Since only a few of the women had HLA typing available, the possibility that HLA type was acting as a confounder could not be ruled out. An exploratory proof-of-principle case-control study, nested within the Guanacaste HPV Natural History Study in Costa Rica, was conducted to compare TCR repertoires across cervical HPV16 outcomes. Cases and controls were matched on age within five years and on year of sample collection. Median age was about 30 years in cases versus around 40 in controls, and baseline characteristics did not differ significantly. In the parent cohort, about 10,000 women aged 18 or older were enrolled in Guanacaste, Costa Rica, during about 1992 to 1994 and then followed for approximately 7 years. Quality controls consisted of five blinded duplicates per group, for a total of approximately 60 samples made up of 50 participants and around ten replicates.

What the study reported, not specific to this receptor: Because T-cell numbers per sample were unknown, differences in richness could reflect varying T-cell content rather than repertoire biology. Whether associations preceded infection or resulted from infection could not be shown with the cross-sectional design, and effector/memory subsets and HPV-specific T cells were not isolated. CIN3+ cases had significantly higher TCR repertoire richness than controls across sequencing depths, but evenness did not differ between the groups. Lower TRBV6-7 relative abundance was observed in cases than in controls (around 0.1% versus 0.15%; Bonferroni P = 0.0008). By combining richness with V gene abundances, random forest classifiers separated cases from controls with an estimated AUC of 0.83.

Ends trimmed: V by 6 bases, J by 5 bases; bases unmatched to a gene: 3. Its CDR3 holds 12 amino acids, cysteine through phenylalanine. Sequencing covers 27 bases of the CDR3, shown here with the frame starting at base 1. TCR beta CDR3 regions were amplified by multiplex PCR using the immunoSEQ assay from an average of 1200 ng genomic DNA per sample. To correct primer bias, the assay used a complete synthetic TCR repertoire to set an amplification baseline. The amplicons were sequenced using the Illumina platform. In the source study's methods: Sequences were error-corrected by clustering with frequency ratios and a modified nearest-neighbor algorithm and were then analyzed in the immunoSEQ Analyzer with IMGT gene definitions. At each rarefaction depth, TCR richness and evenness were averaged across 20 rarefaction repeats, and samples with fewer sequences than that depth were excluded. Relative abundances of V, D and J genes were compared between groups using Wilcoxon rank sum tests, with FDR correction applied. Blinded duplicates gave an intraclass correlation of 95.6% for TCR richness and an average of about 76% across 66 gene segments. TCRdb retrieved this table from immuneACCESS and kept in-frame rearrangements only. Not all clones are present; in checked studies, unresolved V genes account for under half, and no reason is known for the remainder. That table supplies the V and J calls and clone size; D and trimming were determined from the DNA. The sample table holds about 24,000 clones. The top ten clones comprise 5.4% of the sample.

Every participant had a single incident cervical HPV16 infection, and women with prevalent HPV16 infections were excluded. Cervical HPV DNA was detected by MY09/MY11 PCR and genotyped by dot-blot hybridization. Roughly 15 mL of heparinized blood was centrifuged, after which the buffy coat was aliquoted, frozen at -30 degrees C, and then stored at -80 degrees C. QIAGEN kits were used to extract genomic DNA from the buffy coat specimens. The specimen sequenced was blood buffy coat. This TCR was sampled from a woman between 18 and 75 years old with a cervical HPV16 infection that either progressed to CIN3+ or cleared (not recorded which). Recombination linked TRBV12-3 or TRBV12-4 to TRBJ2-5, with 7 junctional bases fitting TRBD2. CDR3 sequence: CASSIGGETQYF. The sequenced part of the CDR3 DNA is TGTGCCAGCAGCATCGGGGGGGAGACC.